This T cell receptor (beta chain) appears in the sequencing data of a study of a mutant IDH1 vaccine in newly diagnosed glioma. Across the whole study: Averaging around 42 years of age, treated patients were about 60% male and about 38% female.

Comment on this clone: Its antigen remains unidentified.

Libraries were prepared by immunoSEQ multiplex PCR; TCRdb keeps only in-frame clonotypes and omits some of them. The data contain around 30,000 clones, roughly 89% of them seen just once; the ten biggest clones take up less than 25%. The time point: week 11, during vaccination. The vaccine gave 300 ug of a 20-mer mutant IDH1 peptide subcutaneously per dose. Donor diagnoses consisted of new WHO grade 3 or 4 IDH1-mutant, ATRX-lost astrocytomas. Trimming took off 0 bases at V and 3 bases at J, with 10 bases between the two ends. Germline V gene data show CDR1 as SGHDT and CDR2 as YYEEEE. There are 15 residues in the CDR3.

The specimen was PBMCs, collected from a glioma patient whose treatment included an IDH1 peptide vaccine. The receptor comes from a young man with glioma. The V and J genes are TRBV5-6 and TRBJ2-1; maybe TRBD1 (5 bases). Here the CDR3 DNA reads TGTGCCAGCAGCTTGGGCAGGGCTATCTACAATGAGCAGTTCTTC. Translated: CASSLGRAIYNEQFF. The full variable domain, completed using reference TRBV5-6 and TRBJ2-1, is DAGVTQSPTHLIKTRGQQVTLRCSPKSGHDTVSWYQQALGQGPQFIFQYYEEEERQRGNFPDRFSGHQFPNYSSELNVNALLLGDSALYLCASSLGRAIYNEQFFGPGTRLTVL.